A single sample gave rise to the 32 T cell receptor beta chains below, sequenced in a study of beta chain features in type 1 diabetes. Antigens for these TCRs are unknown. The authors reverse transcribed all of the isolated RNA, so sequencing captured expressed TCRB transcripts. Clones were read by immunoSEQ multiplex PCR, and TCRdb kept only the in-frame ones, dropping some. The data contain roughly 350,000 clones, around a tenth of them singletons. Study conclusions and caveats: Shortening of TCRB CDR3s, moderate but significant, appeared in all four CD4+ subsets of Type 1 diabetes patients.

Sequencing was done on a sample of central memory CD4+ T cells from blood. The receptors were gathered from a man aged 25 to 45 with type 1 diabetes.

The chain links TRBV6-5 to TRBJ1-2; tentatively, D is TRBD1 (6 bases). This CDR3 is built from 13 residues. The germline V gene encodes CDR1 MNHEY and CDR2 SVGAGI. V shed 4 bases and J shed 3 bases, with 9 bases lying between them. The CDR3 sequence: CASSLTGYYGYTF. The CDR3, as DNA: TGTGCCAGCAGTTTAACAGGGTACTATGGCTACACCTTC.

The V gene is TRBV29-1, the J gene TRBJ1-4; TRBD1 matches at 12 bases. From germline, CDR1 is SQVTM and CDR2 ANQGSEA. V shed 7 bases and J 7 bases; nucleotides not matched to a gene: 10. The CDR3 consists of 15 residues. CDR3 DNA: TGCAGCGCAGAAGGGACAGGGGGCAGGGGTGAAAAACTGTTTTTT. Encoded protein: CSAEGTGGRGEKLFF.

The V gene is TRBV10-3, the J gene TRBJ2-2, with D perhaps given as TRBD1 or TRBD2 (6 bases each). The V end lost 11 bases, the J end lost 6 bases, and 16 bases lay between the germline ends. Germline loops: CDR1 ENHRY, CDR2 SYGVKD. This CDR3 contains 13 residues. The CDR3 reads CASSPEGAGELFF. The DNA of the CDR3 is TGTGCCTCGTCCCCGGAGGGGGCCGGGGAGCTGTTTTTT.

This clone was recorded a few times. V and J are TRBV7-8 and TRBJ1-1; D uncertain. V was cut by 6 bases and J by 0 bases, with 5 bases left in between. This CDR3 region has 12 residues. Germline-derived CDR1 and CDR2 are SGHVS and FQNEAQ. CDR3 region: CASRKMNTEAFF. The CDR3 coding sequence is TGTGCCAGCAGGAAAATGAACACTGAAGCTTTCTTT.

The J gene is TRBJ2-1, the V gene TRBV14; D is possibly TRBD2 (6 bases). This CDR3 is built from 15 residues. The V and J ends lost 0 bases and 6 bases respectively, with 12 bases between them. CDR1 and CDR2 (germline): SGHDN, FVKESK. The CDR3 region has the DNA TGTGCCAGCAGCCAAGATGAGCGGGCCCGCAATGAGCAGTTCTTC. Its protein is CASSQDERARNEQFF.

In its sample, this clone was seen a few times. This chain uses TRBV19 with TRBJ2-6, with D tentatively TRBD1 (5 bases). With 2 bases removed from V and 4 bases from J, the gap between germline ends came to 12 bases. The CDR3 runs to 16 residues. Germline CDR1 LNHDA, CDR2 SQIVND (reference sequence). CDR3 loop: CASSISPGSGANVLTF. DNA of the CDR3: TGTGCCAGTAGTATATCCCCAGGGTCCGGGGCCAACGTCCTGACTTTC.

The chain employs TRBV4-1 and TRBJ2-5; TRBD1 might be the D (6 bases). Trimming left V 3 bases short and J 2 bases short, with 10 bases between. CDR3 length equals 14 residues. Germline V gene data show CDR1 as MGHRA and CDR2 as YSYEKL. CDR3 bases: TGCGCCAGCAGCCACCCGGACAGACAAGAGACCCAGTACTTC. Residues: CASSHPDRQETQYF.

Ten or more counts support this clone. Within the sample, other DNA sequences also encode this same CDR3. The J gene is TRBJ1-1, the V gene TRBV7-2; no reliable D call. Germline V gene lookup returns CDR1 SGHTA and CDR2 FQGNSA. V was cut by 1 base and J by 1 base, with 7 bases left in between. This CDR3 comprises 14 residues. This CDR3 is CASSLVVRNTEAFF. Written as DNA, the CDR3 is TGTGCCAGCAGCTTAGTTGTAAGGAACACTGAAGCTTTCTTT.

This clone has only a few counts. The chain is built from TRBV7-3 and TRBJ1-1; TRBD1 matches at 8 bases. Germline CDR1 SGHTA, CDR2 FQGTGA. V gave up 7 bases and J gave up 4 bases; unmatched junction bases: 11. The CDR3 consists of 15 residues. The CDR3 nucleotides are TGTGCCAGCAACCTTTGGACAGGGTGGGCCACTGAAGCTTTCTTT. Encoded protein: CASNLWTGWATEAFF.

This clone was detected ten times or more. The CDR3 region is CASSRQGALGYTF. The CDR3 DNA reads TGTGCCAGCAGCCGACAGGGGGCCCTTGGCTACACCTTC. V and J are TRBV14 and TRBJ1-2, with 10 bases lining up with TRBD1. The J segment lost 7 bases and the V segment lost 4 bases, leaving 3 bases of the junction unmatched. The germline V gene has CDR1 SGHDN and CDR2 FVKESK. The CDR3 contains 13 residues.

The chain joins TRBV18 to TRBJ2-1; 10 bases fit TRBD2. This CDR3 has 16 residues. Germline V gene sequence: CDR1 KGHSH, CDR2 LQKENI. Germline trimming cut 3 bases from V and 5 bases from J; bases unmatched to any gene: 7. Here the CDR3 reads CASSPFVAGGHNEQFF. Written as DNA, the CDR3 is TGTGCCAGCTCACCCTTCGTAGCGGGAGGCCACAATGAGCAGTTCTTC.

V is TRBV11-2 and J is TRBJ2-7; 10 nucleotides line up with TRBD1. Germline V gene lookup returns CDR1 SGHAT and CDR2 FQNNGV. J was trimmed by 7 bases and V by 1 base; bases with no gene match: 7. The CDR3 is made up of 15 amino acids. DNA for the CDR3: TGTGCCAGCAGCTTAGTCCGGGACAGGGGCTGGGAGCAGTACTTC. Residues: CASSLVRDRGWEQYF.

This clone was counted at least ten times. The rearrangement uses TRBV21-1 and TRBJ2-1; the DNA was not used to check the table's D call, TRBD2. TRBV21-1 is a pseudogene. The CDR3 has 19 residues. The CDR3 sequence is CASSKVTFQAAGSYNEQFF. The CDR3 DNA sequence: TGTGCCAGCAGCAAAGTTACCTTTCAAGCGGCTGGCTCCTACAATGAGCAGTTCTTC.

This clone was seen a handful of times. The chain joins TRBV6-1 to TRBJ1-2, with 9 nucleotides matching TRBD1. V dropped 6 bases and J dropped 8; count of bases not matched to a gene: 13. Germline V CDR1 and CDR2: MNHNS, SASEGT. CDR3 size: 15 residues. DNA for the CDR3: TGTGCCAGCAGGCAGCCGGGACAGGGTCTTCGAGGCTACACCTTC. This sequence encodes CASRQPGQGLRGYTF.

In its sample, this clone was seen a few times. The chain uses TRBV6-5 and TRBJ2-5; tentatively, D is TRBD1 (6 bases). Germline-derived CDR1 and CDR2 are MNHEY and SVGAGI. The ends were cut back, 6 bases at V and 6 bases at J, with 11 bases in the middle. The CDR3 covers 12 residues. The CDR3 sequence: CASRQGAKTQYF. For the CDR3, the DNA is TGTGCCAGCAGACAGGGTGCGAAGACCCAGTACTTC.

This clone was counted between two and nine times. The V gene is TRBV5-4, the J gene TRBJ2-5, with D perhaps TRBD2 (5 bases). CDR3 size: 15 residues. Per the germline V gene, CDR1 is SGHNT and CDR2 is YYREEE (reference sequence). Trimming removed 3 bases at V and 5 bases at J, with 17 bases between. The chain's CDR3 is CASSSYGRGGETQYF. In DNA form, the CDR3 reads TGTGCCAGCAGCTCCTATGGCCGGGGTGGGGAGACCCAGTACTTC.

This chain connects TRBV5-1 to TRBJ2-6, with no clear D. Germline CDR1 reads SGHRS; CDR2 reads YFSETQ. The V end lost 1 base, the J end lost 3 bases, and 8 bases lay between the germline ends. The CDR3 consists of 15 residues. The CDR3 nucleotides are TGCGCCAGCAGCTTGCGACCCGATGGGGCCAACGTCCTGACTTTC. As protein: CASSLRPDGANVLTF.

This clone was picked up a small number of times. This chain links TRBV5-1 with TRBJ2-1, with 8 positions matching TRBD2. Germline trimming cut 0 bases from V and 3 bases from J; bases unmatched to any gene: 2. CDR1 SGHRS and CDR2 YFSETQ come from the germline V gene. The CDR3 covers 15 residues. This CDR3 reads CASSLGGRLYNEQFF. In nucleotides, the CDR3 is TGCGCCAGCAGCTTGGGCGGGAGGCTCTACAATGAGCAGTTCTTC.

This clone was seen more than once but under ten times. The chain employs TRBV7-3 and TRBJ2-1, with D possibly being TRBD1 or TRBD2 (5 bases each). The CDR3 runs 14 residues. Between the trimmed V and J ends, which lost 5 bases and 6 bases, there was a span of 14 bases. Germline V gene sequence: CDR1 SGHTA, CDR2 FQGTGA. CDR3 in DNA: TGTGCCAGCAGCCCCGGGACCCACACCAATGAGCAGTTCTTC. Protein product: CASSPGTHTNEQFF.

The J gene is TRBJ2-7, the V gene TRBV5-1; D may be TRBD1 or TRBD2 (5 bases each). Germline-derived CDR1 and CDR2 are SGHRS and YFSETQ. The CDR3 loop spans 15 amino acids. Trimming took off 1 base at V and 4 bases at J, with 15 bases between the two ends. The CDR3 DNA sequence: TGCGCCAGCAGCTTGCGGGACGGAGAAGGGTACGAGCAGTACTTC. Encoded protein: CASSLRDGEGYEQYF. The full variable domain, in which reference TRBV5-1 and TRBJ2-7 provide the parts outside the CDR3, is KAGVTQTPRYLIKTRGQQVTLSCSPISGHRSVSWYQQTPGQGLQFLFEYFSETQRNKGNFPGRFSGRQFSNSRSEMNVSTLELGDSALYLCASSLRDGEGYEQYFGPGTRLTVT.

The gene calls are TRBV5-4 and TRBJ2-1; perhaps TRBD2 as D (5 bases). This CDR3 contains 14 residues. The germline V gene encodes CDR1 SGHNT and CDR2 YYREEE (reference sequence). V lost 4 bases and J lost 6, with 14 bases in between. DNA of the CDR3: TGTGCCAGCAGCAGTCACGGGAAGCGCAATGAGCAGTTCTTC. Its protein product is CASSSHGKRNEQFF.

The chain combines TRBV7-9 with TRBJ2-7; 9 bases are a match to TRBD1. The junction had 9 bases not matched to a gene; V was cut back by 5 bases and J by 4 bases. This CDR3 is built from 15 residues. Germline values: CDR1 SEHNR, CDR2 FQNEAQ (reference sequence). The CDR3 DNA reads TGTGCCAGCAGCCCGCTAAGGACAGGGGAATACGAGCAGTACTTC. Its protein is CASSPLRTGEYEQYF.

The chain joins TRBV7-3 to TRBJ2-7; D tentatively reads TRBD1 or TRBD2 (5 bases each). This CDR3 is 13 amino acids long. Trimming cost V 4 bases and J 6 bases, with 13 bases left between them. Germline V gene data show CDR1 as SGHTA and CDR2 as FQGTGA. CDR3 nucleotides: TGTGCCAGCAGCTCGGGACCGGTAGGCGAGCAGTACTTC. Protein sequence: CASSSGPVGEQYF.

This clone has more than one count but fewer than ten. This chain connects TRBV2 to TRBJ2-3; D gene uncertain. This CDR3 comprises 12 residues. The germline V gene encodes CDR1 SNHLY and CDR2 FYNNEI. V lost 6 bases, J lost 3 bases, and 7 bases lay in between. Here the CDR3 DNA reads TGTGCCAGCAGACTGGAGACAGATACGCAGTATTTT. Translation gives CASRLETDTQYF.

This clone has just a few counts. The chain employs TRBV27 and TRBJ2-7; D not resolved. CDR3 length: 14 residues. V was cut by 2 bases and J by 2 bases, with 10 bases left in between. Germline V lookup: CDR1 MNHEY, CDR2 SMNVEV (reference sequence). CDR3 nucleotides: TGTGCCAGCAGTTTAGTGGGTGAAACCTACGAGCAGTACTTC. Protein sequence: CASSLVGETYEQYF.

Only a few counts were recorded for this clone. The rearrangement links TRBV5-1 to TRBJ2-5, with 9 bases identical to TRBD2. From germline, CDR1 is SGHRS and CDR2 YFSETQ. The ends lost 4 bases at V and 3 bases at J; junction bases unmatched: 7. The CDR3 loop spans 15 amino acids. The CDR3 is CASSMGLASKETQYF. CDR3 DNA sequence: TGCGCCAGCAGCATGGGACTAGCCTCAAAAGAGACCCAGTACTTC.

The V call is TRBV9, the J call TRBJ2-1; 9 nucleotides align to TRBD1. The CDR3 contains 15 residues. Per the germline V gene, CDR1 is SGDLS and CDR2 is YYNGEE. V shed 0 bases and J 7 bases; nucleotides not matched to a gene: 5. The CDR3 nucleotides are TGTGCCAGCAGCGTAGTGGGACAGGGTGGTAATGAGCAGTTCTTC. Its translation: CASSVVGQGGNEQFF.

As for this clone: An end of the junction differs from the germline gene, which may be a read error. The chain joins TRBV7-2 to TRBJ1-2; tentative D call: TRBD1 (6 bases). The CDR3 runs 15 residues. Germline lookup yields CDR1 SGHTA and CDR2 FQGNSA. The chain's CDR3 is CASSQGEGVGYGYTF. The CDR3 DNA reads TGCGCCAGCAGCCAAGGGGAGGGGGTTGGCTATGGCTACACCTTC. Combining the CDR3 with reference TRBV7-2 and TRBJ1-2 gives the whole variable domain GAGVSQSPSNKVTEKGKDVELRCDPISGHTALYWYRQSLGQGLEFLIYFQGNSAPDKSGLPSDRFSAERTGGSVSTLTIQRTQQEDSAVYLCASSQGEGVGYGYTFGSGTRLTVV.

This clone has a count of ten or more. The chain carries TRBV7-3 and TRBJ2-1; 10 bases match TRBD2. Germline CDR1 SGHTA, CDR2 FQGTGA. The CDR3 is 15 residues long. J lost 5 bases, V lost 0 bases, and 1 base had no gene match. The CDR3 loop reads CASSLTSGRHNEQFF. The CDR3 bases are TGTGCCAGCAGCTTAACTAGCGGGAGGCACAATGAGCAGTTCTTC.

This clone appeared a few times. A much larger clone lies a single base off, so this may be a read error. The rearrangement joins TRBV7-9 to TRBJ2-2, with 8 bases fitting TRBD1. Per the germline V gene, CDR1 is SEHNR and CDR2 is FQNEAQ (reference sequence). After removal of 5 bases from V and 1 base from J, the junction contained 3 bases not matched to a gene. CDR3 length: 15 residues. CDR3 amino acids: CASSPGTGNTGELFF. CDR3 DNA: TGTGCCAGCAGCCCCGGGACAGGGAACACCGGGGAGCTGTTTTTT.

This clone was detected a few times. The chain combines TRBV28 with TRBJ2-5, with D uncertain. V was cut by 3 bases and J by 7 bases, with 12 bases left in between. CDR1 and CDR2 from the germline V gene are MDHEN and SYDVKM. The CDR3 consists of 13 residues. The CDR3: CASSFPSSGTQYF. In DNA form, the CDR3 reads TGTGCCAGCAGTTTCCCTTCGTCGGGGACCCAGTACTTC. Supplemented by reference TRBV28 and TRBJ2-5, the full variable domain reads DVKVTQSSRYLVKRTGEKVFLECVQDMDHENMFWYRQDPGLGLRLIYFSYDVKMKEKGDIPEGYSVSREKKERFSLILESASTNQTSMYLCASSFPSSGTQYFGPGTRLLVL.

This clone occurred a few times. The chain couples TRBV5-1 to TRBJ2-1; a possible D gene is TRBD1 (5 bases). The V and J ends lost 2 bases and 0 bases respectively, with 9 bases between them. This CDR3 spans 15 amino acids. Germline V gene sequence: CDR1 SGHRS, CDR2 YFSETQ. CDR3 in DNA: TGCGCCAGCAGCTTAGGGCAGGGCTCCTACAATGAGCAGTTCTTC. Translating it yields CASSLGQGSYNEQFF.